This T cell receptor (beta chain) is from a study of blood T cell repertoires in COVID-19. About the study: There were acute and convalescent COVID-19 samples, and they came from the United States, Italy and Spain. From T cells, B-cell-depleted T cells, or PBMCs came the material, which was cDNA or gDNA.

Assay used: immunoSEQ multiplex PCR; TCRdb lists only in-frame clones, some missing. This table holds about 180,000 clones, under 85% found once. The CDR3 loop spans 16 amino acids. CDR1 SGHDT and CDR2 YYEEEE come from the germline V gene. V lost 2 bases, J lost 9 bases, and 15 bases stayed unmatched. This clone appeared once. During active infection, Seattle patients enrolled and were then monitored through disease. The sequenced material came from peripheral blood. The chain combines TRBV5-6 with TRBJ2-3; 7 nucleotides line up with TRBD2. This clonotype was sampled from a woman in her seventies with COVID-19, enrolled during active disease. The CDR3 coding sequence is TGTGCCAGCAGCTTTCCTCGACGACTAGCACACGACACGCAGTATTTT. Its translation is CASSFPRRLAHDTQYF.